What follows are 12 T cell receptor beta chains derived from one specimen sequenced in a study of TIL therapy for anti-PD-1-resistant metastatic lung cancer. The time point is: pre-treatment sample, taken before nivolumab and TIL therapy. This was the immunoSEQ v3 assay. Using immunoSEQ multiplex PCR, the repertoire was profiled, and TCRdb retains in-frame clones only, with some absent. The table records roughly 23,000 clones, about two thirds of them present only once. Material: blood, obtained at baseline. Receptor source: a person aged 25 to 85 with non-small cell lung cancer.

The genes are TRBV5-1 and TRBJ2-4; D gene unclear. Germline CDR1 and CDR2: SGHRS and YFSETQ. V was pared by 4 bases and J by 0 bases, with 11 bases between. The CDR3 runs 15 residues. The CDR3, as DNA: TGCGCCAGCAGCCCTTTCAGTCTAGCCAAAAACATTCAGTACTTC. Protein product: CASSPFSLAKNIQYF.

V and J are TRBV4-2 and TRBJ2-5, with D perhaps TRBD2 (6 bases). V lost 0 bases, J lost 4 bases, and 12 bases lay in between. The CDR3 runs 15 residues. The germline V gene encodes CDR1 LGHNA and CDR2 YNFKEQ. The CDR3 region has the DNA TGTGCCAGCAGCCAAGATCATACAGCGGGAGAGACCCAGTACTTC. The encoded protein is CASSQDHTAGETQYF.

The chain links TRBV2 to TRBJ2-3, with 10 bases matching TRBD1. Germline lookup yields CDR1 SNHLY and CDR2 FYNNEI. Trimming cost V 7 bases and J 4 bases; bases outside gene matches: 5. The CDR3 is 14 amino acids. The CDR3 sequence: CASNMDRGADTQYF. The CDR3 DNA is TGTGCCAGCAACATGGACAGGGGGGCAGATACGCAGTATTTT.

Only a few counts were recorded for this clone. The J gene is TRBJ2-5, the V gene TRBV20-1, with 11 bases identical to TRBD2. The germline gives CDR1 DFQATT, CDR2 SNEGSKA (reference sequence). Losses at the gene ends were 3 bases for V and 9 bases for J; bases not matched to a gene: 15. The CDR3 runs 16 residues. CDR3 sequence reads: CSASFLSSGGSASQYF. The CDR3 coding sequence is TGCAGTGCTAGTTTTCTATCTAGCGGGGGGTCCGCGTCCCAGTACTTC.

The V gene is TRBV7-3, the J gene TRBJ2-3; D tentatively fits TRBD1 or TRBD2 (5 bases each). Trimming shortened V by 2 bases and J by 1 base, and 10 bases separated the two germline ends. This CDR3 has 15 residues. Germline V gives CDR1 SGHTA, CDR2 FQGTGA. The CDR3 region has the DNA TGTGCCAGCAGCTTAGTCGGGACGGGCACAGATACGCAGTATTTT. As protein: CASSLVGTGTDTQYF.

The chain recombines TRBV10-2 with TRBJ2-1, with 7 bases matching TRBD2. The V segment lost 4 bases and the J segment 6 bases; nucleotides outside the gene matches: 6. Germline CDR1 is WSHSY and CDR2 is SAAADI. This CDR3 region has 14 residues. CDR3 sequence reads: CASSVLARFNEQFF. The CDR3 nucleotides read TGCGCCAGCAGTGTACTAGCGAGGTTCAATGAGCAGTTCTTC.

In its sample, this clone was seen a few times. This chain joins TRBV7-9 and TRBJ1-2; 9 positions match TRBD1. J was trimmed by 8 bases and V by 0 bases; bases with no gene match: 4. Germline assignment: CDR1 SEHNR and CDR2 FQNEAQ (reference sequence). The CDR3 contains 14 residues. CDR3 in amino acids: CASSLAGTGSGYTF. The DNA of the CDR3 is TGTGCCAGCAGCTTAGCGGGGACAGGGAGCGGCTACACCTTC.

This clone was seen a few times. The chain is built from TRBV7-8 and TRBJ2-2, with 12 bases aligning to TRBD2. The germline V gene encodes CDR1 SGHVS and CDR2 FQNEAQ. V dropped 4 bases and J dropped 2; count of bases not matched to a gene: 2. The CDR3 is 16 amino acids. The CDR3 protein is CASSWTSGTNTGELFF. DNA for the CDR3: TGTGCCAGCAGCTGGACTAGCGGGACAAACACCGGGGAGCTGTTTTTT.

The chain links TRBV20-1 to TRBJ2-7; D is uncertain. The germline CDR1 and CDR2 sequences are DFQATT and SNEGSKA (reference sequence). CDR3 size: 14 residues. With 3 bases removed from V and 5 bases from J, the gap between germline ends came to 17 bases. CDR3 residues: CSASGQFARDEQYF. In nucleotides, the CDR3 is TGCAGTGCTAGTGGGCAGTTCGCTAGGGACGAGCAGTACTTC.

This clone was counted a few times. The chain recombines TRBV29-1 with TRBJ2-5; D gene uncertain. Deletions cut 5 bases from V and 5 bases from J, with 9 bases between. The CDR3 is 11 residues long. Germline V CDR1 and CDR2: SQVTM, ANQGSEA. CDR3 bases: TGCAGCGTTTCCTATGGGGAGACCCAGTACTTC. This gives the protein CSVSYGETQYF.

The V and J genes are TRBV6-5 and TRBJ2-5; no clear D. Germline values: CDR1 MNHEY, CDR2 SVGAGI. Trimming shortened V by 8 bases and J by 1 base, and 17 bases separated the two germline ends. The length of the CDR3 is 15 residues. CDR3 DNA sequence: TGTGCCAGCCTACCAATCGCAGGATTCCAAGAGACCCAGTACTTC. Its translation: CASLPIAGFQETQYF.

The V and J genes are TRBV6-5 and TRBJ1-1, with D possibly TRBD1 on 6 matching bases. This CDR3 contains 14 residues. Germline V gene sequence: CDR1 MNHEY, CDR2 SVGAGI. V lost 0 bases and J lost 1, with 6 bases in between. In DNA, the CDR3 is TGTGCCAGCAGTTACTCGGGGGCGAACACTGAAGCTTTCTTT. It codes for CASSYSGANTEAFF.